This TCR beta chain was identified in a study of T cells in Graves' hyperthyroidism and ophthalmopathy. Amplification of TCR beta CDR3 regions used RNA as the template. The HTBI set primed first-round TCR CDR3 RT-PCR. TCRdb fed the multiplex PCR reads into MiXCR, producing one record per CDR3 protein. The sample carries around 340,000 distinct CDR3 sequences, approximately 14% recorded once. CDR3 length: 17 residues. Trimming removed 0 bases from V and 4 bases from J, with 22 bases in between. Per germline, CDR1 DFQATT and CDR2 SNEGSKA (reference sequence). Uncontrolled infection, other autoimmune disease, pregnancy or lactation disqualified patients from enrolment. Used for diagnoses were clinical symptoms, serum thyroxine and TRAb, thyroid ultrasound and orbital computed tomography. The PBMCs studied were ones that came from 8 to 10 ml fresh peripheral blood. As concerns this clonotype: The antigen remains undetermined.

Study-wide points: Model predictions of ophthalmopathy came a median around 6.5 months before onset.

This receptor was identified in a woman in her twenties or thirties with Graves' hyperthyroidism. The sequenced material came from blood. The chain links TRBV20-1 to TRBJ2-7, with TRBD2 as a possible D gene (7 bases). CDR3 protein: CSARDRGAASGPYEQYF. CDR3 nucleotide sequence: TGCAGTGCTAGAGATCGGGGGGCGGCTAGCGGTCCGTACGAGCAGTACTTC.